This TCR beta chain stems from a study of T cell changes during pregnancy in multiple sclerosis. Measured with immunoSEQ multiplex PCR; TCRdb has only the in-frame clones, and not every one. The table has tens of thousands of clones, 94% seen once. Germline V gives CDR1 SGHTA, CDR2 FQGNSA. Deletions cut 7 bases from V and 1 base from J, with 10 bases between. The CDR3 consists of 13 residues. Source: CD4+ T cells from peripheral blood mononuclear cells, taken in the second trimester of pregnancy. The genes are TRBV7-2 and TRBJ2-5, with D possibly TRBD2 on 6 matching bases. The sequence came from a female donor with multiple sclerosis, enrolled in a pregnancy study. DNA for the CDR3: TGTGCCAGCAAGCTGGAGGGCCAAGAGACCCAGTACTTC. This sequence encodes CASKLEGQETQYF.